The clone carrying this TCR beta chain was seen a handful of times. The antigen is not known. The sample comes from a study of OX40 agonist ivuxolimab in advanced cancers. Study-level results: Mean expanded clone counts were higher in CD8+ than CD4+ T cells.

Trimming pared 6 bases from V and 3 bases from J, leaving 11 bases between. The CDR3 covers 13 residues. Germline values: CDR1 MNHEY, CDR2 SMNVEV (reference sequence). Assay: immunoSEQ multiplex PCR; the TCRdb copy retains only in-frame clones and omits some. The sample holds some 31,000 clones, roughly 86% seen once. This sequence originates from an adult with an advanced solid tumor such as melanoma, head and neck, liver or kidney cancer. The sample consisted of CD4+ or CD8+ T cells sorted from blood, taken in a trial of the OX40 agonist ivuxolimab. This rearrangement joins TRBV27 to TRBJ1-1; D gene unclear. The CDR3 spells CASSLTRDTEAFF. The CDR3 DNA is TGTGCCAGCAGCTTAACAAGGGACACTGAAGCTTTCTTT.